This T cell receptor beta chain comes out of a study of glioma-infiltrating T cells after dendritic cell vaccination. TCRdb's table, derived via immunoSEQ multiplex PCR, lists solely in-frame clones and lacks some. The sample yields about 73,000 clones, over 70% seen once. The germline V gene encodes CDR1 SGDLS and CDR2 YYNGEE. Trimming pared 0 bases from V and 7 bases from J, leaving 8 bases between. The CDR3 length is 12 residues. This clonotype was sampled from a human donor with glioblastoma. The V and J genes are TRBV9 and TRBJ2-7; D uncertain. The sequenced sample was blood, obtained before dendritic cell vaccination. CDR3 region: CASSVGLGEQYF. CDR3 in DNA: TGTGCCAGCAGCGTAGGCCTCGGTGAGCAGTACTTC.